This TCR beta chain was sequenced during a study of cytomegalovirus exposure and HLA in healthy donors. 60 Vbeta and 13 Jbeta primers were used in PCR. Measured with immunoSEQ multiplex PCR; TCRdb has only the in-frame clones, and not every one. The sample shows about 40,000 clones, 55% to 75% of them seen only once. V was pared by 0 bases and J by 4 bases, with 6 bases of the junction left unmatched. CDR1 SGHTA and CDR2 FQGNSA come from the germline V gene. This CDR3 comprises 16 residues. Those who donated were healthy bone marrow donors. Source material: PBMCs. This receptor was taken from a man aged 60 to 75 in good health and CMV-seropositive. This chain joins TRBV7-2 and TRBJ2-1; 7 bases align to TRBD2. This chain's CDR3 is CASSLAAAGLYNEQFF. The CDR3 coding sequence is TGTGCCAGCAGCTTAGCGGCAGCGGGACTTTACAATGAGCAGTTCTTC.